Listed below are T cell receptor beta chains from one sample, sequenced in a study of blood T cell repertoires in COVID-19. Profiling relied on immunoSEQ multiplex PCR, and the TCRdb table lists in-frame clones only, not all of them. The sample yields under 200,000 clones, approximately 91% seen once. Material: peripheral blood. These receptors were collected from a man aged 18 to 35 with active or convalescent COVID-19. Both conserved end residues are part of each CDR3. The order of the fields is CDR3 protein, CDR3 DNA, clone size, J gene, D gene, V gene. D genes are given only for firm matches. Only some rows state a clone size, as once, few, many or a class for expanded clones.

CDR3aa: CASSQVRWRDPSYEQYF
CDR3nt: TGTGCCAGCAGCCAAGTCAGGTGGCGGGATCCCTCCTACGAGCAGTACTTC
abundance: NA
j_gene: TRBJ2-7
d_gene: NA
v_gene: TRBV3-1/TRBV3-2

CDR3aa: CASIPAGGGNTIYF
CDR3nt: TGTGCCAGCATTCCCGCGGGCGGTGGAAACACCATATATTTT
abundance: NA
j_gene: TRBJ1-3
d_gene: NA
v_gene: TRBV6-5

CDR3aa: CASSRPTGLAGAWSYNEQFF
CDR3nt: TGTGCCAGCAGTCGCCCCACGGGACTAGCGGGAGCCTGGTCCTACAATGAGCAGTTCTTC
abundance: NA
j_gene: TRBJ2-1
d_gene: TRBD2
v_gene: TRBV27

CDR3aa: CASSDGLAGGPEQFF
CDR3nt: TGTGCCAGCAGTGATGGTCTAGCGGGAGGGCCCGAGCAGTTCTTC
abundance: NA
j_gene: TRBJ2-1
d_gene: TRBD2
v_gene: TRBV2

CDR3aa: CASSKAGLGFVGYTF
CDR3nt: TGTGCCAGCAGCAAGGCGGGCCTGGGGTTCGTGGGCTACACCTTC
abundance: NA
j_gene: TRBJ1-2
d_gene: NA
v_gene: TRBV3-1/TRBV3-2

CDR3aa: CASSVEGQANTEAFF
CDR3nt: TGTGCCAGCAGCGTAGAGGGACAGGCCAACACTGAAGCTTTCTTT
abundance: once
j_gene: TRBJ1-1
d_gene: TRBD1
v_gene: TRBV9

CDR3aa: CASSQDRAYEQYF
CDR3nt: TGTGCCAGCAGCCAAGATCGGGCCTACGAGCAGTACTTC
abundance: few
j_gene: TRBJ2-7
d_gene: NA
v_gene: TRBV4-2

CDR3aa: CASSQLGLARNEQFF
CDR3nt: TGCGCCAGCAGCCAACTGGGACTAGCACGCAATGAGCAGTTCTTC
abundance: NA
j_gene: TRBJ2-1
d_gene: TRBD2
v_gene: TRBV4-1

CDR3aa: CASSLTGTSGYNEQFF
CDR3nt: TGCGCCAGCAGCCTTACCGGGACTAGCGGGTACAATGAGCAGTTCTTC
abundance: NA
j_gene: TRBJ2-1
d_gene: TRBD2
v_gene: TRBV5-1

CDR3aa: CASRWGGLAENIQYF
CDR3nt: TGTGCCAGCAGGTGGGGAGGGCTAGCGGAAAACATTCAGTACTTC
abundance: few
j_gene: TRBJ2-4
d_gene: TRBD2
v_gene: TRBV5-6

CDR3aa: CASSVDLASSTDTQYF
CDR3nt: TGTGCCAGCAGCGTAGATCTAGCGTCTAGCACAGATACGCAGTATTTT
abundance: NA
j_gene: TRBJ2-3
d_gene: NA
v_gene: TRBV9

CDR3aa: CASSAQRTTDTQYF
CDR3nt: TGTGCCAGCAGCGCCCAGCGAACCACAGATACGCAGTATTTT
abundance: NA
j_gene: TRBJ2-3
d_gene: NA
v_gene: TRBV9

CDR3aa: CASSQGTGFVGELFF
CDR3nt: TGTGCCAGCAGTCAGGGGACAGGGTTCGTCGGGGAGCTGTTTTTT
abundance: NA
j_gene: TRBJ2-2
d_gene: TRBD1
v_gene: TRBV6-5

CDR3aa: CASSERGAGSYEQYF
CDR3nt: TGTGCCAGCAGTGAGCGCGGGGCAGGCTCCTACGAGCAGTACTTC
abundance: NA
j_gene: TRBJ2-7
d_gene: NA
v_gene: TRBV25-1

CDR3aa: CASSWGGSGNTIYF
CDR3nt: TGTGCCAGCAGCTGGGGGGGTTCTGGAAACACCATATATTTT
abundance: NA
j_gene: TRBJ1-3
d_gene: NA
v_gene: TRBV7-9

CDR3aa: CSVGRGEAFF
CDR3nt: TGCAGCGTCGGACGGGGTGAAGCTTTCTTT
abundance: NA
j_gene: TRBJ1-1
d_gene: NA
v_gene: TRBV29-1

CDR3aa: CASREQGVAFF
CDR3nt: TGTGCCAGCAGAGAACAGGGCGTGGCTTTCTTT
abundance: NA
j_gene: TRBJ1-1
d_gene: NA
v_gene: TRBV7-8

CDR3aa: CASSFSGGVFSNNEKLFF
CDR3nt: TGTGCCAGCAGTTTCTCAGGGGGAGTTTTCAGCAACAATGAAAAACTGTTTTTT
abundance: once
j_gene: TRBJ1-4
d_gene: TRBD1
v_gene: TRBV27

CDR3aa: CASSLGGRSLYEQYF
CDR3nt: TGTGCCAGCAGCTTAGGGGGGAGGAGCCTTTACGAGCAGTACTTC
abundance: NA
j_gene: TRBJ2-7
d_gene: NA
v_gene: TRBV7-2

CDR3aa: CASSQRGLAYEQYF
CDR3nt: TGTGCCAGCAGCCAAAGAGGGTTGGCCTACGAGCAGTACTTC
abundance: NA
j_gene: TRBJ2-7
d_gene: NA
v_gene: TRBV3-1/TRBV3-2

CDR3aa: CASSSQGANEKLFF
CDR3nt: TGTGCCAGCAGCTCGCAGGGGGCAAATGAAAAACTGTTTTTT
abundance: NA
j_gene: TRBJ1-4
d_gene: TRBD1
v_gene: TRBV5-4

CDR3aa: CASSIQGASTGELFF
CDR3nt: TGTGCCAGTAGTATACAGGGGGCTAGCACCGGGGAGCTGTTTTTT
abundance: NA
j_gene: TRBJ2-2
d_gene: TRBD1
v_gene: TRBV19

CDR3aa: CASSFSLAGNGNTIYF
CDR3nt: TGTGCCAGCAGCTTCTCCCTGGCAGGGAATGGAAACACCATATATTTT
abundance: NA
j_gene: TRBJ1-3
d_gene: NA
v_gene: TRBV7-2

CDR3aa: CASSLGSGRDSPLHF
CDR3nt: TGTGCCAGCAGCTTAGGGTCAGGGAGGGATTCACCCCTCCACTTT
abundance: NA
j_gene: TRBJ1-6
d_gene: NA
v_gene: TRBV7-9

CDR3aa: CASNGGTGRQPQHF
CDR3nt: TGTGCCAGCAATGGAGGGACAGGGCGTCAGCCCCAGCATTTT
abundance: NA
j_gene: TRBJ1-5
d_gene: TRBD1
v_gene: TRBV25-1

CDR3aa: CASSLQGTEYNEQFF
CDR3nt: TGTGCCAGCAGCTTACAAGGGACAGAGTACAATGAGCAGTTCTTC
abundance: NA
j_gene: TRBJ2-1
d_gene: TRBD1
v_gene: TRBV7-3

CDR3aa: CATSRGVENTGELFF
CDR3nt: TGTGCCACCAGCAGAGGAGTTGAAAACACCGGGGAGCTGTTTTTT
abundance: NA
j_gene: TRBJ2-2
d_gene: NA
v_gene: TRBV15

CDR3aa: CASSEPGLVSNEQFF
CDR3nt: TGTGCCAGCAGTGAACCGGGACTAGTGTCCAATGAGCAGTTCTTC
abundance: few
j_gene: TRBJ2-1
d_gene: TRBD2
v_gene: TRBV27

CDR3aa: CASSIGEFYGYTF
CDR3nt: TGTGCCAGTAGTATAGGCGAATTCTATGGCTACACCTTC
abundance: NA
j_gene: TRBJ1-2
d_gene: NA
v_gene: TRBV19

CDR3aa: CASSHARGQGARAGELFF
CDR3nt: TGTGCCAGCAGCCACGCGCGGGGACAGGGGGCGCGCGCCGGGGAGCTGTTTTTT
abundance: NA
j_gene: TRBJ2-2
d_gene: TRBD1
v_gene: TRBV3-1/TRBV3-2

CDR3aa: CASRPGGSGDTQYF
CDR3nt: TGTGCCAGCAGGCCAGGGGGGAGTGGAGATACGCAGTATTTT
abundance: NA
j_gene: TRBJ2-3
d_gene: NA
v_gene: TRBV7-8

CDR3aa: CAINPGQASYGYTF
CDR3nt: TGTGCCATCAATCCGGGACAGGCGAGCTATGGCTACACCTTC
abundance: NA
j_gene: TRBJ1-2
d_gene: TRBD1
v_gene: TRBV10-3

CDR3aa: CAWSVPGQVFGGYTF
CDR3nt: TGTGCCTGGAGTGTTCCGGGACAGGTGTTCGGTGGCTACACCTTC
abundance: once
j_gene: TRBJ1-2
d_gene: TRBD1
v_gene: TRBV30

CDR3aa: CASSDGEAPLHF
CDR3nt: TGTGCCAGCAGTGACGGGGAGGCACCCCTCCACTTT
abundance: once
j_gene: TRBJ1-6
d_gene: NA
v_gene: TRBV2

CDR3aa: CASSPGTGETQYF
CDR3nt: TGTGCCAGCAGCCCGGGAACGGGAGAGACCCAGTACTTC
abundance: NA
j_gene: TRBJ2-5
d_gene: NA
v_gene: TRBV7-3

CDR3aa: CASSLRSLERDTQYF
CDR3nt: TGCGCCAGCAGCTTGAGATCCCTAGAACGAGATACGCAGTATTTT
abundance: NA
j_gene: TRBJ2-3
d_gene: NA
v_gene: TRBV5-1

CDR3aa: CAISDISKGGEQFF
CDR3nt: TGTGCCATCAGTGATATTAGTAAAGGCGGGGAGCAGTTCTTC
abundance: NA
j_gene: TRBJ2-1
d_gene: NA
v_gene: TRBV10-3

CDR3aa: CASSIGPGNTEAFF
CDR3nt: TGTGCCAGTAGTATTGGTCCAGGGAACACTGAAGCTTTCTTT
abundance: NA
j_gene: TRBJ1-1
d_gene: NA
v_gene: TRBV19

CDR3aa: CSVADRVDQPQHF
CDR3nt: TGCAGCGTTGCCGACAGGGTAGATCAGCCCCAGCATTTT
abundance: NA
j_gene: TRBJ1-5
d_gene: TRBD1
v_gene: TRBV29-1

CDR3aa: CARSPGGGGPSYEQYF
CDR3nt: TGCGCCCGCAGCCCAGGCGGGGGGGGGCCCTCCTACGAGCAGTACTTC
abundance: NA
j_gene: TRBJ2-7
d_gene: TRBD2
v_gene: TRBV4-1

CDR3aa: CASSQGAGGSGNTIYF
CDR3nt: TGCGCCAGCAGCCAGGGCGCAGGGGGCTCTGGAAACACCATATATTTT
abundance: NA
j_gene: TRBJ1-3
d_gene: TRBD1
v_gene: TRBV4-3